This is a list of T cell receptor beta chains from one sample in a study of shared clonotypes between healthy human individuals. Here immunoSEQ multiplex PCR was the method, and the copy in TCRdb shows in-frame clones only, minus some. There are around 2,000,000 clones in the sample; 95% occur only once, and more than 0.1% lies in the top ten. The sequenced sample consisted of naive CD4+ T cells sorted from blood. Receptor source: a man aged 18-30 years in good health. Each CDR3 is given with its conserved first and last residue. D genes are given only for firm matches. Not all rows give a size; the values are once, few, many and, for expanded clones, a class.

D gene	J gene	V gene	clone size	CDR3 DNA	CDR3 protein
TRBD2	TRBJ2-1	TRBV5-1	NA	TGCGCCAGCAGCTTGTCCGGGACTAGCTCCTACAATGAGCAGTTCTTC	CASSLSGTSSYNEQFF
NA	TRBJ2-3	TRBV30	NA	TGTGCCTGGAGTCTAAGCACAGATACGCAGTATTTT	CAWSLSTDTQYF
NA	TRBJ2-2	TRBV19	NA	TGTGCCAGTAGTATCCCCCAGCCCTCCGGGGAGCTGTTTTTT	CASSIPQPSGELFF
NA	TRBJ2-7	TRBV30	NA	TGTGCCTGGAGTGCGGGGGGCAATGCCTACGAGCAGTACTTC	CAWSAGGNAYEQYF
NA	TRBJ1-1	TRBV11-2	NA	TGTGCCAGCAGTTTTGACTCCTCCACTGAAGCTTTCTTT	CASSFDSSTEAFF
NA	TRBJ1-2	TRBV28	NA	TGTGCCAGCAGCGGACAAGTTGAACGGTACACCTTC	CASSGQVERYTF
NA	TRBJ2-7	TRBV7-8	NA	TGTGCCAGCAGCTTAAAACCAGGGGACGAGCAGTACTTC	CASSLKPGDEQYF
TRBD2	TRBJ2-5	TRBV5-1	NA	TGCGCCAGCAGACGTCCCCTAGCGGGAGATGAGACCCAGTACTTC	CASRRPLAGDETQYF
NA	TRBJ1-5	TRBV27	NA	TGTGCCAGCAGTATGCGGACATTCAGCAATCAGCCCCAGCATTTT	CASSMRTFSNQPQHF
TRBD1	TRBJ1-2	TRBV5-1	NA	TGCGCCAGCAGCTTGGACACAGGGGCGCGTAATGGCTACACCTTC	CASSLDTGARNGYTF
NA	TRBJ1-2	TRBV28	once	TGTGCCAGCACCTTCAGAGCTAACTATGGCTACACCTTC	CASTFRANYGYTF
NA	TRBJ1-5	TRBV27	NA	TGTGCCAGCAGTTTATCGACACTTAGCAATCAGCCCCAGCATTTT	CASSLSTLSNQPQHF
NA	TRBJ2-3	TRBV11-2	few	TGTGCCAGCAGCTTAGAGTTTCTTTCCGCGCCAGATACGCAGTATTTT	CASSLEFLSAPDTQYF
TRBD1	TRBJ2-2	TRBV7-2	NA	TGTGCCAGCGGACCCCGGACAGGGGGAAACACCGGGGAGCTGTTTTTT	CASGPRTGGNTGELFF
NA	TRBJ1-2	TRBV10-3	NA	TGTGCCATCAGTGTTGAAACAGTTCATGGCTACACCTTC	CAISVETVHGYTF
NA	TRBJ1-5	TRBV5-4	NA	TGTGCCAGCAGCTTTGGGGTAGGGCAGCCCCAGCATTTT	CASSFGVGQPQHF
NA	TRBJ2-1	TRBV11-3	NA	TGTGCCAGCAGCTTAGGTGCTACCTACAATGAGCAGTTCTTC	CASSLGATYNEQFF
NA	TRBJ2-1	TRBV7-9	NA	TGTGCCAGCAGCATCAGGGGGGGATACAATGAGCAGTTCTTC	CASSIRGGYNEQFF
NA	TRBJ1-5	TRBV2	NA	TGTGCCAGCAGTGTGGTCCCGGGCAATCAGCCCCAGCATTTT	CASSVVPGNQPQHF
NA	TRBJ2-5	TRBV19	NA	TGTGCCAGTAGTGCCTACGCGGGGCCCGCTCAAGAGACCCAGTACTTC	CASSAYAGPAQETQYF
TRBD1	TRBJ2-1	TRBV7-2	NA	TGTGCCAGCAGCTTGGACAGGGCAGGAATCAATGAGCAGTTCTTC	CASSLDRAGINEQFF
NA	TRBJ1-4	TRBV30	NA	TGTGCCACGGGAGGGGAAAAACTGTTTTTT	CATGGEKLFF
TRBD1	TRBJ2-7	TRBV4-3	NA	TGCGCCAGCAGCCAAGCGGTGACAGGGTCCTACGAGCAGTACTTC	CASSQAVTGSYEQYF
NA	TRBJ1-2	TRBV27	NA	TGTGCCAGCAGTTCCCGCAGGAGAAACTATGGCTACACCTTC	CASSSRRRNYGYTF
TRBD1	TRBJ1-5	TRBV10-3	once	TGTGCCCTACAGGGGCAGGCGGGGGATAGCAATCAGCCCCAGCATTTT	CALQGQAGDSNQPQHF
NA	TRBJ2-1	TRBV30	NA	TGTGCCTGGGACAGGAGGGCCTCCTACAATGAGCAGTTCTTC	CAWDRRASYNEQFF
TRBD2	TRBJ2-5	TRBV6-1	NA	TGTGCCAGCAGTTGGCTAGCGGGGGTCCAAGAGACCCAGTACTTC	CASSWLAGVQETQYF
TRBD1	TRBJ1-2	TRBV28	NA	TGTGCCAGCAGTTCCGGACAGGGGGCTGGTGGCTACACCTTC	CASSSGQGAGGYTF
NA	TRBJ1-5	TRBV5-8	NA	TGTGCCAGCAGCTTTGTAGATCAGCCCCAGCATTTT	CASSFVDQPQHF
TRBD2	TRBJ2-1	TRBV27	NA	TGTGCCAGCAGACTAACTAGCGGCAATGAGCAGTTCTTC	CASRLTSGNEQFF
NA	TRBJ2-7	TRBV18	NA	TGTGCCAGCTCACCACCGGGGGGTCGACGGGGAGGCGAGCAGTACTTC	CASSPPGGRRGGEQYF